Listed below are T cell receptor beta chains from one sample, sequenced in a study of cytomegalovirus exposure and HLA in healthy donors. TCRdb's table, derived via immunoSEQ multiplex PCR, lists solely in-frame clones and lacks some. The data show 200,000 or so clones, roughly 84% seen once. Sequencing used PBMCs. These TCRs come from a man between 18 and 29 years old in good health and CMV-seropositive. Both conserved end residues are part of each CDR3. D genes are given only for firm matches. The listing skips clone size in some rows; elsewhere it reads once, few, many or a size class.

clone size | D gene | J gene | V gene | CDR3 protein | CDR3 DNA
- | TRBD2 | TRBJ2-1 | TRBV9 | CASSDLAGVPYNEQFF | TGTGCCAGCAGCGACCTAGCGGGAGTACCTTACAATGAGCAGTTCTTC
once | TRBD1 | TRBJ2-3 | TRBV6-4 | CASSPTDRGGTDTQYF | TGTGCCAGCAGTCCTACGGACAGGGGTGGCACAGATACGCAGTATTTT
- | TRBD2 | TRBJ2-7 | TRBV6-5 | CASSYSRETDEQYF | TGTGCCAGCAGTTACTCGCGGGAGACCGACGAGCAGTACTTC
- | - | TRBJ1-1 | TRBV6-1 | CASSLSGNTEAFF | TGTGCCAGCAGTCTATCAGGGAACACTGAAGCTTTCTTT
- | TRBD2 | TRBJ2-3 | TRBV7-8 | CASSSPSGIAGDTQYF | TGTGCCAGCAGCTCACCCAGCGGGATAGCGGGAGATACGCAGTATTTT
once | - | TRBJ1-1 | TRBV4-3 | CASSQGAGGRGTEAFF | TGCGCCAGCAGCCAAGGAGCTGGGGGCAGGGGCACTGAAGCTTTCTTT
- | - | TRBJ1-2 | TRBV4-2 | CASSQEGAGLGYGYTF | TGTGCCAGCAGCCAAGAAGGTGCGGGGCTCGGCTATGGCTACACCTTC
few | - | TRBJ2-4 | TRBV6-5 | CASSHRAENIQYF | TGTGCCAGCAGTCACAGGGCCGAAAACATTCAGTACTTC
once | - | TRBJ1-1 | TRBV19 | CASSITRDTEAFF | TGTGCCAGTAGTATCACCAGGGACACTGAAGCTTTCTTT
once | - | TRBJ1-5 | TRBV30 | CAWSDGGPQHF | TGTGCCTGGAGTGACGGGGGGCCCCAGCATTTT
- | TRBD1 | TRBJ1-5 | TRBV30 | CAWSRQGLNQPQHF | TGTGCCTGGAGTCGACAGGGCTTAAATCAGCCCCAGCATTTT
- | - | TRBJ1-2 | TRBV5-1 | CASSLNGNYGYTF | TGCGCCAGCAGCTTGAACGGGAACTATGGCTACACCTTC
- | - | TRBJ2-2 | TRBV7-2 | CASKRGSGTGELFF | TGTGCCAGCAAACGGGGGAGCGGGACCGGGGAGCTGTTTTTT
- | - | TRBJ2-1 | TRBV7-9 | CASSFRASPYNEQFF | TGTGCCAGCAGCTTCAGGGCGTCCCCCTACAATGAGCAGTTCTTC
- | - | TRBJ2-5 | TRBV27 | CASKETQYF | TGTGCCAGTAAAGAGACCCAGTACTTC
- | TRBD1 | TRBJ1-1 | TRBV6-5 | CASSYWQGAMNTEAFF | TGTGCCAGCAGTTACTGGCAGGGGGCAATGAACACTGAAGCTTTCTTT
few | TRBD1 | TRBJ2-7 | TRBV27 | CASRGQGSYEQYF | TGTGCCAGCCGCGGACAGGGGTCCTACGAGCAGTACTTC
- | - | TRBJ2-7 | TRBV27 | CASSLTTELNEQYF | TGTGCCAGCAGTCTGACCACGGAGCTTAACGAGCAGTACTTC